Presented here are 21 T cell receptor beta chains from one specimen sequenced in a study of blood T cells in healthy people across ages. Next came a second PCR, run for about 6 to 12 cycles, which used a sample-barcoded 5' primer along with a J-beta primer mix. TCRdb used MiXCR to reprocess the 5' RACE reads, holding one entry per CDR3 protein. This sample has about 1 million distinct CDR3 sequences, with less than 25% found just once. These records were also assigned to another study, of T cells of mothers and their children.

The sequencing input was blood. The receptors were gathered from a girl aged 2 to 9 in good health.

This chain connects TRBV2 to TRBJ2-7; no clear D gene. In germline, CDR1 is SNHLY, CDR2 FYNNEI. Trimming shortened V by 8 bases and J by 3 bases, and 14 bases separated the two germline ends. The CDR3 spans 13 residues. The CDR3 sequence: CASGSGPFYEQYF. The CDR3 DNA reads TGTGCCAGCGGGTCCGGGCCTTTCTACGAGCAGTACTTC.

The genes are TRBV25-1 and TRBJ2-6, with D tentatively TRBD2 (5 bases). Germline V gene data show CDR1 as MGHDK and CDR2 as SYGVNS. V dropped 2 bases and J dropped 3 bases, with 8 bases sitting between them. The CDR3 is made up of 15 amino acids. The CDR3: CASSEGGLGANVLTF. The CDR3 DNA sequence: TGTGCCAGCAGTGAAGGCGGGCTTGGGGCCAACGTCCTGACTTTC.

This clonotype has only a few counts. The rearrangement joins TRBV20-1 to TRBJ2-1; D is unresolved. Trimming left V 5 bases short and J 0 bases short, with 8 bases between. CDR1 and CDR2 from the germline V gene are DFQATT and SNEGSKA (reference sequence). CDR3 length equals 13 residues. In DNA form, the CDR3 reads TGCAGTGCTTTTATCAGCTCCTACAATGAGCAGTTCTTC. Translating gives CSAFISSYNEQFF.

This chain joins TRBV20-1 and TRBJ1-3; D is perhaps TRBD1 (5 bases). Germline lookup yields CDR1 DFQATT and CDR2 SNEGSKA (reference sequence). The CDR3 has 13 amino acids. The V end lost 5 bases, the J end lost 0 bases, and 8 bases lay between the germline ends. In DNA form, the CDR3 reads TGCAGTGCTCTACAGGACTCTGGAAACACCATATATTTT. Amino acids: CSALQDSGNTIYF.

The CDR3 is CSVVPGNNQHTF. For the CDR3, the DNA is TGCAGCGTTGTCCCAGGGAACAATCAACACACCTTC. The rearrangement joins TRBV29-1 to TRBJ1-2; a weak D match, TRBD1 (5 bases). The CDR3 is 12 amino acids. Germline CDR1 SQVTM, CDR2 ANQGSEA. The V end was cut by 4 bases, the J end by 12 bases, with 18 bases between.

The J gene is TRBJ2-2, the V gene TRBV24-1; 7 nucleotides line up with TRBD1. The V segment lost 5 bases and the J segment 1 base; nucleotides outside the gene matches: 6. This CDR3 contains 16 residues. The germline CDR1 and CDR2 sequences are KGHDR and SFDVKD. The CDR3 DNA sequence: TGTGCCACCAGTGCTCATGGGACAGAGAACACCGGGGAGCTGTTTTTT. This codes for CATSAHGTENTGELFF.

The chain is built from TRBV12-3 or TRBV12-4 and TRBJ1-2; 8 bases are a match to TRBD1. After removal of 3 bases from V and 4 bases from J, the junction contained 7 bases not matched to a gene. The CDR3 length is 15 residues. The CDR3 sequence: CASSFQGARAYGYTF. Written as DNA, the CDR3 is TGTGCCAGCAGTTTCCAGGGGGCGCGGGCCTATGGCTACACCTTC.

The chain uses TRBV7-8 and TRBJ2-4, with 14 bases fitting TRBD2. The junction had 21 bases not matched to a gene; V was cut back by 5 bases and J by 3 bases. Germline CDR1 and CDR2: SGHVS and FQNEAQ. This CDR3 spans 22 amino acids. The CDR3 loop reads CASSLADGTGTSGRFGKNIQYF. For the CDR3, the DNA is TGTGCCAGCAGCCTGGCGGACGGCACCGGGACTAGCGGGAGATTCGGCAAAAACATTCAGTACTTC. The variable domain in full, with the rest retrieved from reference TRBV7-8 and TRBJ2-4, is GAGVSQSPRYKVAKRGQDVALRCDPISGHVSLFWYQQALGQGPEFLTYFQNEAQLDKSGLPSDRFFAERPEGSVSTLKIQRTQQEDSAVYLCASSLADGTGTSGRFGKNIQYFGAGTRLSVL.

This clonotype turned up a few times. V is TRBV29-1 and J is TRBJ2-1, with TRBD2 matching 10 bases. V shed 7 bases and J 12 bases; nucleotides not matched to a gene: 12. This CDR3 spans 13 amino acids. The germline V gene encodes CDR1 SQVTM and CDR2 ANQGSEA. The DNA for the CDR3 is TGCAGCGGGGGTCCCTCGACTAGCGGGCTGCAGTTCTTC. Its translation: CSGGPSTSGLQFF.

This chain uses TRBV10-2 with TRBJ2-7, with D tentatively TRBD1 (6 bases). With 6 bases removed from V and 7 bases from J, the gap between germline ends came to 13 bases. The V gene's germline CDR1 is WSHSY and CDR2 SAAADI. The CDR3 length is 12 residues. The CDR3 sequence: CASRDSPKEQYF. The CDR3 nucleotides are TGCGCCAGCAGGGACAGCCCGAAAGAGCAGTACTTC.

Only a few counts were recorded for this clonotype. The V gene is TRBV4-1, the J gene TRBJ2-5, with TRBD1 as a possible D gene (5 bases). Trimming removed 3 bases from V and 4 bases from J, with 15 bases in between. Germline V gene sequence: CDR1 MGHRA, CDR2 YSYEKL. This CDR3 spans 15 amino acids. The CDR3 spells CASSQGPGAGETQYF. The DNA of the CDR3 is TGCGCCAGCAGCCAGGGGCCGGGTGCAGGAGAGACCCAGTACTTC.

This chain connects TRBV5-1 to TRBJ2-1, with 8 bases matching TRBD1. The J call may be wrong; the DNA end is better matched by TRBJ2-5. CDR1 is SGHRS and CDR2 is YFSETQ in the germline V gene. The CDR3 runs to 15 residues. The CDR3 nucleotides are TGCGCCAGCAGCTTGCTATCAGGGGGCGTAGAGACCCAGTACTTC. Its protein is CASSLLSGGVETQYF.

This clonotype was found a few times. The DNA of the CDR3 is TGTGCCAGCAGTGACAGGGACCGCCCCTCTGGGGCCAACGTCCTGACTTTC. Amino acid sequence: CASSDRDRPSGANVLTF. V usage is TRBV2 and J usage is TRBJ2-6; tentatively, D is TRBD1 or TRBD2 (5 bases each). The V end lost 3 bases, the J end lost 0 bases, and 12 bases lay between the germline ends. CDR1 is SNHLY and CDR2 is FYNNEI in the germline V gene. This CDR3 is built from 17 residues.

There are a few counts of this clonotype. The CDR3 nucleotides are TGCAGCGCGGGAGGAGAACAGGGTTCCGGGGAGCTGTTTTTT. This gives the protein CSAGGEQGSGELFF. The chain has TRBV29-1 and TRBJ2-2, with a tentative D call TRBD2 (7 bases). Looked up from germline, CDR1 is SQVTM and CDR2 is ANQGSEA. CDR3 size: 14 residues. V was clipped by 7 bases and J by 6 bases, with 18 bases between them.

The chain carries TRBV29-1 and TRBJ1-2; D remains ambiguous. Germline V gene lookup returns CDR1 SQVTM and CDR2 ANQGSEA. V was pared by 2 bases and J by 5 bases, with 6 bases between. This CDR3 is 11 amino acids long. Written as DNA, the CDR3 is TGCAGCGTTGAACATGGTTATGGCTACACCTTC. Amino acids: CSVEHGYGYTF.

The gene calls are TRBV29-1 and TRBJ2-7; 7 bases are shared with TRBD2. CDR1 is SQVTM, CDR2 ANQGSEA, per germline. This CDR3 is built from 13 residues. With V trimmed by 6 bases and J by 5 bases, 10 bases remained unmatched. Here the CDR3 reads CSVGKTLADEQYF. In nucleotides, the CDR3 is TGCAGCGTGGGGAAGACTCTAGCGGACGAGCAGTACTTC.

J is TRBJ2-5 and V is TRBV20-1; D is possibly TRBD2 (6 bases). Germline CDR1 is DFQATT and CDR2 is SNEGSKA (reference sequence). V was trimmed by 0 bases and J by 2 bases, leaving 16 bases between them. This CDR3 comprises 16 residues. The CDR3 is CSARDPAGTGQETQYF. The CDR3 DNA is TGCAGTGCTAGAGATCCTGCGGGGACTGGACAAGAGACCCAGTACTTC.

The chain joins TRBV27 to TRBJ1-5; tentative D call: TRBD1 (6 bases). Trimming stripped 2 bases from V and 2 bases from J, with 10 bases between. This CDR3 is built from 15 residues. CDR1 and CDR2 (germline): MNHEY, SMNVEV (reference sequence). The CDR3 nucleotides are TGTGCCAGCAGTTTAATGGGGGCGGGCAATCAGCCCCAGCATTTT. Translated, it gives CASSLMGAGNQPQHF.

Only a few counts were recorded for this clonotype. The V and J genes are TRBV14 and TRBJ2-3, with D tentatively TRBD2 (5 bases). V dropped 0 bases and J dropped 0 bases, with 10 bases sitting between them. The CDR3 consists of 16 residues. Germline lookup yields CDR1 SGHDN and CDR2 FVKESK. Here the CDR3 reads CASSQEARGSTDTQYF. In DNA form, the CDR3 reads TGTGCCAGCAGCCAAGAAGCCCGCGGGAGCACAGATACGCAGTATTTT.

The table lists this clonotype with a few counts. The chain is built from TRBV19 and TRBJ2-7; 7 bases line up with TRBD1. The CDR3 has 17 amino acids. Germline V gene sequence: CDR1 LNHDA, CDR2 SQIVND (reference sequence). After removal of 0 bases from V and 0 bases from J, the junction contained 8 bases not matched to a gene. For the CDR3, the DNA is TGTGCCAGTAGTATAGATCTGGGGACAGACGCCTCCTACGAGCAGTACTTC. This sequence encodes CASSIDLGTDASYEQYF.

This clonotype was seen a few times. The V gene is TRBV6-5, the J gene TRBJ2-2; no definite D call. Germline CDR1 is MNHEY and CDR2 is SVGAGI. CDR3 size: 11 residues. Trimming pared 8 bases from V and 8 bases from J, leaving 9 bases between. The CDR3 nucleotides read TGTGCCAGCCACTGGGCTGGGGAGCTGTTTTTT. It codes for CASHWAGELFF.